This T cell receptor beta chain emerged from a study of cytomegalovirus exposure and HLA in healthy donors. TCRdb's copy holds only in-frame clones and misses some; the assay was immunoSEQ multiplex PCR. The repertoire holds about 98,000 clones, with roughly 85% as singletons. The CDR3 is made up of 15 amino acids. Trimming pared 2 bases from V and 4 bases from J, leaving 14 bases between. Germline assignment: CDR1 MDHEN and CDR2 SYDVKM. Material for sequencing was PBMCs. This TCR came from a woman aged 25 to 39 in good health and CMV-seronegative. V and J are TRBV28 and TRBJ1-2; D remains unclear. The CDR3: CASSLSLIHTYGYTF. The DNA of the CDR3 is TGTGCCAGCAGTTTAAGCCTAATTCATACCTATGGCTACACCTTC.